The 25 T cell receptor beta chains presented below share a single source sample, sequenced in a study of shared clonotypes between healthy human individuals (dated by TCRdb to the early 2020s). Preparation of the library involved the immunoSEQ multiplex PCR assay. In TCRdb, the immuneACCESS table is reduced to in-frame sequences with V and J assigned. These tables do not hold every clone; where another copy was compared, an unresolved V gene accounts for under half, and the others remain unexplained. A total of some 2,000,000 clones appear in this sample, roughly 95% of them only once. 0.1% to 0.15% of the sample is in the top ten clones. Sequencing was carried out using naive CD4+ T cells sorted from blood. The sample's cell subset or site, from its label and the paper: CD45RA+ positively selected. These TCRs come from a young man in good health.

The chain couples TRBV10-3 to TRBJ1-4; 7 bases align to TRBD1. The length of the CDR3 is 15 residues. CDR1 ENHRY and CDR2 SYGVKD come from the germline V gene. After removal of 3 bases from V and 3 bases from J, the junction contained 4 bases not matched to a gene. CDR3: CAISEGDRSNEKLFF. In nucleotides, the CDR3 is TGTGCCATCAGTGAAGGGGACAGATCTAATGAAAAACTGTTTTTT.

CDR3 in DNA: TGTGCCAGCTCAGATCCGGGGAATGAGCAGTTCTTC. Translation: CASSDPGNEQFF. The genes are TRBV9 and TRBJ2-1; a weak D match, TRBD2 (5 bases). V was cut by 7 bases and J by 7 bases, with 12 bases left in between. There are 12 residues in the CDR3. The germline gives CDR1 SGDLS, CDR2 YYNGEE.

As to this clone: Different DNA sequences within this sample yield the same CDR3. In nucleotides, the CDR3 is TGCAGTGCGAGGCGGGAAAAACTGTTTTTT. This encodes CSARREKLFF. V is TRBV20-1 and J is TRBJ1-4; D gene uncertain. The CDR3 covers 10 residues. Germline CDR1 is DFQATT and CDR2 is SNEGSKA (reference sequence). Trimming shortened V by 6 bases and J by 8 bases, and 7 bases separated the two germline ends.

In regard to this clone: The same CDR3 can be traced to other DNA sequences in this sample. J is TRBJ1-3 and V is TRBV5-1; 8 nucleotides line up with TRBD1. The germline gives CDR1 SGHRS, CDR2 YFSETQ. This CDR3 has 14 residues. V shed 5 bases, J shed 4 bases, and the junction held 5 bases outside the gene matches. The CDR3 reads CASSTGQGGNTIYF. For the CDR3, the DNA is TGCGCCAGCAGTACCGGACAGGGCGGAAACACCATATATTTT.

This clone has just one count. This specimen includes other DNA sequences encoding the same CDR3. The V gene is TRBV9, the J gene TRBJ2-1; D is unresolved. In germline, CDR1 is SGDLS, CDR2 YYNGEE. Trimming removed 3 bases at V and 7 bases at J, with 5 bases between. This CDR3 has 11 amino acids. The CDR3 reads CASSAQNEQFF. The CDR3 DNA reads TGTGCCAGCAGCGCCCAGAATGAGCAGTTCTTC.

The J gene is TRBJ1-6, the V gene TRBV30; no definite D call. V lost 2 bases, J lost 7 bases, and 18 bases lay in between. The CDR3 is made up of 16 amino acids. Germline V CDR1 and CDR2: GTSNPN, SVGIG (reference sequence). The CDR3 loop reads CAWSRPGPGWNSPLHF. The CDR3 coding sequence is TGTGCCTGGAGTCGCCCGGGCCCCGGGTGGAATTCACCCCTCCACTTT.

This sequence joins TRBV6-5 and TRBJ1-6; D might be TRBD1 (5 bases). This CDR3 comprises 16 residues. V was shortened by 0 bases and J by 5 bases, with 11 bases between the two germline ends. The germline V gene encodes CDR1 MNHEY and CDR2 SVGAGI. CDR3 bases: TGTGCCAGCAGTTACTCCTACAGGCCGAATAATTCACCCCTCCACTTT. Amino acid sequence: CASSYSYRPNNSPLHF.

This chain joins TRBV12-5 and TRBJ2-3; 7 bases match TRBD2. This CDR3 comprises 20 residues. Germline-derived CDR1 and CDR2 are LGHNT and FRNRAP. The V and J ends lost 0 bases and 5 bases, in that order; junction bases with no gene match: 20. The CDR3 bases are TGTGCTAGTGGTTTGGTCCCCCTGGGCCTAGCGGCTACTCTCGAAGATACGCAGTATTTT. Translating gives CASGLVPLGLAATLEDTQYF.

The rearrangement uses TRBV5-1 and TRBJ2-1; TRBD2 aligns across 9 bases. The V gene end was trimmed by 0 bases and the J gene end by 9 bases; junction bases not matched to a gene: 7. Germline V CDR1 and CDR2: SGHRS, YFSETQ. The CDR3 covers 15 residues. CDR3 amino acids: CASSLAAGGQGEQFF. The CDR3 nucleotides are TGCGCCAGCAGCTTGGCAGCGGGGGGTCAGGGTGAGCAGTTCTTC.

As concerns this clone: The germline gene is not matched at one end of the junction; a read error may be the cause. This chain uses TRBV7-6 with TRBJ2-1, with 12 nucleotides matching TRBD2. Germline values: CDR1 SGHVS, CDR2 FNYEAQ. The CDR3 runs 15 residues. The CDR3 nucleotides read TGTGCCAGCAGCTTATCTAGCGGGGGGGCAAATGAGCGGTTCTTC. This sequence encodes CASSLSSGGANERFF.

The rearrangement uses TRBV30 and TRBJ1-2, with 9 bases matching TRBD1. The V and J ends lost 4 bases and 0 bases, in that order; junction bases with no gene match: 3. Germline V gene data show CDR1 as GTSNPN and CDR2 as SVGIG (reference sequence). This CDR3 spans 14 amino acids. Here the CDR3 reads CAWNRQGANYGYTF. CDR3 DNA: TGTGCCTGGAATAGACAGGGGGCTAACTATGGCTACACCTTC. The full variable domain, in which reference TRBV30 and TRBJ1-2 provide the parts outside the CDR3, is SQTIHQWPATLVQPVGSPLSLECTVEGTSNPNLYWYRQAAGRGLQLLFYSVGIGQISSEVPQNLSASRPQDRQFILSSKKLLLSDSGFYLCAWNRQGANYGYTFGSGTRLTVV.

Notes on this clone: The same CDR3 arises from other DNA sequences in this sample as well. The CDR3 protein is CASSVGLGYGYTF. DNA of the CDR3: TGTGCCAGCAGTGTAGGTCTAGGGTATGGCTACACCTTC. The gene calls are TRBV6-1 and TRBJ1-2; D is unclear. Germline lookup yields CDR1 MNHNS and CDR2 SASEGT. This CDR3 has 13 amino acids. The V end was cut by 4 bases, the J end by 5 bases, with 11 bases between.

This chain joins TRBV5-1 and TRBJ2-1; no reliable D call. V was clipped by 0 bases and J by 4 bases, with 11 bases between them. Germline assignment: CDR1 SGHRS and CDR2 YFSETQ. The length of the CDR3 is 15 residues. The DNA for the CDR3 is TGCGCCAGCAGCTTGGTTCTAGTTGGATACAATGAGCAGTTCTTC. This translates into CASSLVLVGYNEQFF.

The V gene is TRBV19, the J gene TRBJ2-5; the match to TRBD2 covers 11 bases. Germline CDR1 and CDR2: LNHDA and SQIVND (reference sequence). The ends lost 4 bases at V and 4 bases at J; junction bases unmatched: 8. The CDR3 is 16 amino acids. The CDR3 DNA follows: TGTGCCAGTAGTAATGGGCAGACTAGCGGGGCAGAGACCCAGTACTTC. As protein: CASSNGQTSGAETQYF.

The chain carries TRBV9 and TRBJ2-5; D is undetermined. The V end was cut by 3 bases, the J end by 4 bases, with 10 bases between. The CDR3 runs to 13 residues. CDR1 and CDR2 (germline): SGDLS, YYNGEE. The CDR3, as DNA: TGTGCCAGCAGCGCCCCACCCTCAGAGACCCAGTACTTC. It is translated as CASSAPPSETQYF.

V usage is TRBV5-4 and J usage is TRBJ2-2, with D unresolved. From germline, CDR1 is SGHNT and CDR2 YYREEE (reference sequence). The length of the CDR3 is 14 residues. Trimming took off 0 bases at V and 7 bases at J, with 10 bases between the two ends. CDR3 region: CASSLAGFNGELFF. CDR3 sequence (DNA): TGTGCCAGCAGCTTGGCCGGGTTCAACGGGGAGCTGTTTTTT.

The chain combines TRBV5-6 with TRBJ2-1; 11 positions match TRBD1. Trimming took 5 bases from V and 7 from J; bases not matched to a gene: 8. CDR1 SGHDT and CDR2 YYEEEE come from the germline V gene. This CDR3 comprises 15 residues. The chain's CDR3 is CASRFRDRGKNEQFF. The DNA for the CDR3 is TGTGCCAGCAGGTTCCGGGACAGGGGGAAGAATGAGCAGTTCTTC.

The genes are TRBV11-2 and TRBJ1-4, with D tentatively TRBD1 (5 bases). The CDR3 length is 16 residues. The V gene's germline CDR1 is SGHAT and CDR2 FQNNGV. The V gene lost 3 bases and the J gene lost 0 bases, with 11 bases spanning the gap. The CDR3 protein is CASSFGGSATNEKLFF. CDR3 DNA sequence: TGTGCCAGCAGCTTCGGGGGAAGTGCAACTAATGAAAAACTGTTTTTT.

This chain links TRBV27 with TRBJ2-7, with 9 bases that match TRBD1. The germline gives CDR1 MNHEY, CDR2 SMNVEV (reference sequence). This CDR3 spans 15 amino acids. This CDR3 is CDLDRGTHLSYEQYF. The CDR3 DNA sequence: TGTGACTTGGACAGGGGCACTCATCTCTCCTACGAGCAGTACTTC.

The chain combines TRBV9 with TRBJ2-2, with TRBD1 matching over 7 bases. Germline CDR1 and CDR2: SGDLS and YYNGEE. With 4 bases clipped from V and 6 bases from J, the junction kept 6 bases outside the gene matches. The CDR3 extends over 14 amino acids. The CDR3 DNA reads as TGTGCCAGCAGCCCCAGACAGGGTTCCGGGGAGCTGTTTTTT. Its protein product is CASSPRQGSGELFF.

CDR3 region: CASSLSRAVFLTDTQYF. CDR3 bases: TGTGCCAGCAGTTTATCCCGGGCCGTTTTTCTCACAGATACGCAGTATTTT. The chain recombines TRBV27 with TRBJ2-3; D unclear. The CDR3 runs to 17 residues. Trimming cost V 0 bases and J 2 bases, with 15 bases left between them. CDR1 MNHEY and CDR2 SMNVEV come from the germline V gene (reference sequence).

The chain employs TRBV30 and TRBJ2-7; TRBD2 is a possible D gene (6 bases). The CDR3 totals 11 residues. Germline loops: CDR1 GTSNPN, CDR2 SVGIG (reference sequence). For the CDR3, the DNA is TGTGTTAGCGGAGAACACTACGAGCAGTACTTC. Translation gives CVSGEHYEQYF.

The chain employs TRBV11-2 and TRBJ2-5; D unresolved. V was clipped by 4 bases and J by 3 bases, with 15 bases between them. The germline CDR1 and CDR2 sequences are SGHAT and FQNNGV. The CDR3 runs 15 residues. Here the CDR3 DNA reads TGTGCCAGCAGCTCGTTAGACAAGTTCAAAGAGACCCAGTACTTC. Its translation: CASSSLDKFKETQYF.

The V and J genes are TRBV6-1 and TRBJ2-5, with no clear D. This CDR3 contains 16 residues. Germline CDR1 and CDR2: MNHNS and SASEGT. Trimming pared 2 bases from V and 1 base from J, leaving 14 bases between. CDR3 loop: CASSELSRGVQETQYF. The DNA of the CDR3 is TGTGCCAGCAGTGAATTGTCTCGTGGGGTCCAAGAGACCCAGTACTTC.

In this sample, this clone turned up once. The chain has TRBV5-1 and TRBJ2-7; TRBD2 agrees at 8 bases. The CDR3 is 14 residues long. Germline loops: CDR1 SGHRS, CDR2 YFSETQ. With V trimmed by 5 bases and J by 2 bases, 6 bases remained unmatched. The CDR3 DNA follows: TGCGCCAGCAGACCGACTAGCGCGGCCTACGAGCAGTACTTC. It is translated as CASRPTSAAYEQYF.